The entry below gives a single T cell receptor beta chain sequence along with its context. The sample is drawn from a study of blood T cell repertoires in COVID-19. Study overall: Specimens from acute and convalescent COVID-19 originated in the United States, Italy and Spain. From T cells, B-cell-depleted T cells, or PBMCs came the material, which was cDNA or gDNA.

Original analysis: Nucleated cell number was recorded as an estimate derived from reference gene primer amplification. Sequencing used immunoSEQ multiplex PCR; TCRdb keeps in-frame clones, though not all of them. The D gene and trimming were derived from the DNA, and the V and J assignments and clone size from that table. This table holds about 150,000 clones, around 78% found once. The trim removed 1 base at V and 4 bases at J, leaving 7 bases unmatched. This CDR3 has 16 residues. Germline V lookup: CDR1 SGHDT, CDR2 YYEEEE. This clonotype was obtained from an older man with acute or convalescent COVID-19. Sequencing used peripheral blood. This rearrangement joins TRBV5-6 to TRBJ2-3; 9 nucleotides line up with TRBD2. CDR3 residues: CASSLLGGGASDTQYF. The CDR3 DNA is TGTGCCAGCAGCTTGTTAGGCGGGGGGGCCTCAGATACGCAGTATTTT. The full variable domain, with the rest looked up from reference TRBV5-6 and TRBJ2-3, is DAGVTQSPTHLIKTRGQQVTLRCSPKSGHDTVSWYQQALGQGPQFIFQYYEEEERQRGNFPDRFSGHQFPNYSSELNVNALLLGDSALYLCASSLLGGGASDTQYFGPGTRLTVL.